These 20 T cell receptor beta chains were all obtained from the same sample, sequenced in a study of T cells after yellow fever vaccination. TCRdb processed the 5' RACE reads anew with MiXCR; each CDR3 protein has one entry. Here the sample spans approximately 120,000 distinct CDR3 sequences, roughly 6.7% being singletons. The sample consisted of CD4+ T cells sorted from PBMCs, taken around 10 days after the first yellow fever vaccination. Source of these receptors: a man between 18 and 29 years old who received the YFV17D yellow fever vaccine.

This clonotype was picked up many times. CDR3 region: CASSLAQGQGYGYTF. The CDR3 DNA reads as TGTGCCAGCAGCTTAGCGCAGGGGCAAGGCTATGGCTACACCTTC. The chain uses TRBV7-2 and TRBJ1-2; D perhaps matches TRBD1 (6 bases). Looked up from germline, CDR1 is SGHTA and CDR2 is FQGNSA. The CDR3 extends over 15 amino acids. Trimming removed 0 bases at V and 4 bases at J, with 12 bases between.

In this sample, this clonotype turned up many times. This rearrangement joins TRBV20-1 to TRBJ1-1; D gene ambiguous. Germline assignment: CDR1 DFQATT and CDR2 SNEGSKA (reference sequence). The CDR3 is 10 residues long. Trimming took off 0 bases at V and 11 bases at J, with 7 bases between the two ends. DNA for the CDR3: TGCAGTGCTAGAGAGGAAGTGGCTTTCTTT. This encodes CSAREEVAFF.

This clonotype was counted many times. V and J are TRBV24-1 and TRBJ2-2; possible D gene TRBD2, 6 bases. V shed 0 bases and J shed 2 bases, with 9 bases lying between them. Looked up from germline, CDR1 is KGHDR and CDR2 is SFDVKD. The CDR3 loop spans 16 amino acids. DNA for the CDR3: TGTGCCACCAGTGATTTGCCTAGCGTAAACACCGGGGAGCTGTTTTTT. It yields the protein CATSDLPSVNTGELFF.

This clonotype was seen ten or more times. This chain joins TRBV4-3 and TRBJ2-1; possibly TRBD1 or TRBD2 for D (6 bases each). V was shortened by 2 bases and J by 3 bases, with 17 bases between the two germline ends. Germline V gene sequence: CDR1 LGHNA, CDR2 YSLEER. The CDR3 has 17 residues. CDR3 in DNA: TGCGCCAGCAGCCAACGTGGGGGGCGAATAGGCTACAATGAGCAGTTCTTC. It encodes CASSQRGGRIGYNEQFF.

This clonotype has at least ten counts. The rearrangement joins TRBV5-1 to TRBJ2-7, with a weak D call TRBD1 (6 bases). Germline-derived CDR1 and CDR2 are SGHRS and YFSETQ. The V gene lost 3 bases and the J gene lost 2 bases, with 15 bases spanning the gap. The CDR3 sequence is 15 residues long. The chain's CDR3 is CASSWIGTQTYEQYF. The CDR3 bases are TGCGCCAGCAGCTGGATAGGGACACAGACCTACGAGCAGTACTTC.

This chain joins TRBV28 and TRBJ1-5; D is unresolved. V was clipped by 4 bases and J by 1 base, with 8 bases between them. Germline V CDR1 and CDR2: MDHEN, SYDVKM. The CDR3 spans 14 residues. The CDR3 is CASSSGGSNQPQHF. The CDR3 nucleotides read TGTGCCAGCAGTTCAGGCGGGAGCAATCAGCCCCAGCATTTT.

Details on this clonotype: Compared with germline, one end of the junction differs, possibly owing to a read error. The V and J genes are TRBV7-9 and TRBJ2-7; D is possibly TRBD1 (7 bases). Germline V gives CDR1 SEHNR, CDR2 FQNEAQ (reference sequence). CDR3 length equals 9 residues. The CDR3 region is CATEQGRHF. As DNA, the CDR3 is TGTGCCACAGAACAGGGGAGGCACTTC.

The sample holds many counts of this clonotype. J is TRBJ1-6 and V is TRBV20-1; 10 nucleotides agree with TRBD1. Germline CDR1 and CDR2: DFQATT and SNEGSKA (reference sequence). Losses at the gene ends were 3 bases for V and 7 bases for J; bases not matched to a gene: 6. The CDR3 sequence is 15 residues long. The CDR3 here is CSARGGQGRNSPLHF. The CDR3 bases are TGCAGTGCTAGGGGGGGACAGGGGCGAAATTCACCCCTCCACTTT.

This clonotype has ten or more counts. This chain uses TRBV7-2 with TRBJ1-2, with D unresolved. Germline CDR1 and CDR2: SGHTA and FQGNSA. The CDR3 covers 14 residues. V was shortened by 1 base and J by 0 bases, with 6 bases between the two germline ends. The CDR3 DNA follows: TGTGCCAGCAGCTTAGGGGCAGCTAACTATGGCTACACCTTC. Its protein is CASSLGAANYGYTF.

This clonotype was recorded many times. Its ends do not fully match the called genes, so a read error is possible. The rearrangement joins TRBV5-1 to TRBJ2-3, with D unclear. The germline V gene has CDR1 SGHRS and CDR2 YFSETQ. The CDR3 contains 12 residues. The CDR3 sequence is CASSLSTDTQYF. In nucleotides, the CDR3 is TGTGCCAGCAGCCTCAGCACAGATACGCAGTATTTT.

To note about this clonotype: This may come from a read error, since a much larger clone is one base off. The chain couples TRBV4-2 to TRBJ2-1; TRBD2 matches 9 bases. In germline, CDR1 is LGHNA, CDR2 YNFKEQ. This CDR3 has 14 amino acids. The ends lost 4 bases at V and 6 bases at J; junction bases unmatched: 4. For the CDR3, the DNA is TGTGCCAGCAGCCGGGAGACTAGCGGCAATGAGCAGTTCTTC. Residues: CASSRETSGNEQFF.

The table lists this clonotype with a few counts. This chain's CDR3 is CASSPVANTGELFF. In nucleotides, the CDR3 is TGTGCCAGCAGCCCAGTAGCGAACACCGGGGAGCTGTTTTTT. The chain carries TRBV7-2 and TRBJ2-2; D ambiguous. The CDR3 has 14 amino acids. V lost 5 bases and J 0 bases, leaving 7 bases between the germline ends. Germline V gene lookup returns CDR1 SGHTA and CDR2 FQGNSA. The whole variable domain, remainder taken from reference TRBV7-2 and TRBJ2-2, is GAGVSQSPSNKVTEKGKDVELRCDPISGHTALYWYRQSLGQGLEFLIYFQGNSAPDKSGLPSDRFSAERTGGSVSTLTIQRTQQEDSAVYLCASSPVANTGELFFGEGSRLTVL.

The DNA of the CDR3 is TGTGCCAGCAGCGTAGATTCAGGACCCTATGGCTACACCTTC. This sequence encodes CASSVDSGPYGYTF. The chain employs TRBV9 and TRBJ1-2; D is unclear. This CDR3 is 14 amino acids long. In germline, CDR1 is SGDLS, CDR2 YYNGEE. Trimming shortened V by 0 bases and J by 4 bases, and 10 bases separated the two germline ends.

This chain links TRBV7-2 with TRBJ2-3; the D is unclear. The CDR3 runs to 13 residues. V was cut by 2 bases and J by 6 bases, with 9 bases left in between. The germline CDR1 and CDR2 sequences are SGHTA and FQGNSA. The CDR3 DNA reads as TGTGCCAGCAGCTTACCCCCCATGGATACGCAGTATTTT. It translates to CASSLPPMDTQYF. Using reference TRBV7-2 and TRBJ2-3 for the parts outside the CDR3, the full variable domain is GAGVSQSPSNKVTEKGKDVELRCDPISGHTALYWYRQSLGQGLEFLIYFQGNSAPDKSGLPSDRFSAERTGGSVSTLTIQRTQQEDSAVYLCASSLPPMDTQYFGPGTRLTVL.

This clonotype was detected many times. V gene TRBV6-1 combines with J gene TRBJ2-7, with D perhaps TRBD1 (6 bases). The V end lost 6 bases, the J end lost 3 bases, and 12 bases lay between the germline ends. The CDR3 runs to 13 residues. The germline V gene has CDR1 MNHNS and CDR2 SASEGT. This chain's CDR3 is CASSPTGYYEQYV. CDR3 sequence (DNA): TGTGCCAGCAGCCCGACAGGTTACTACGAGCAGTACGTC.

This clonotype was recorded many times. This chain joins TRBV20-1 and TRBJ2-7; a weak D match, TRBD1 (6 bases). Germline lookup yields CDR1 DFQATT and CDR2 SNEGSKA (reference sequence). Trimming took 2 bases from V and 0 from J, leaving 11 bases between them. The CDR3 sequence is 14 residues long. The CDR3 protein is CSARTHRDSYEQYV. CDR3 DNA sequence: TGCAGTGCTAGAACCCACAGGGACTCCTACGAGCAGTACGTC.

Of note for this clonotype: A much more abundant neighbour one base away suggests this may be a read error. This chain uses TRBV12-3 or TRBV12-4 with TRBJ2-7; D remains unclear. The CDR3 consists of 14 residues. The CDR3 protein is CDSSLLSGAYEQYF. CDR3 coding DNA: TGTGACAGCAGTTTACTCTCCGGAGCCTACGAGCAGTACTTC.

This clonotype was picked up many times. For the CDR3, the DNA is TGCGCCAGCAGCCAAGCCCTAAGCTCCTATAATTCACCCCTCCACTTT. Residues: CASSQALSSYNSPLHF. This chain uses TRBV4-3 with TRBJ1-6; D not certain. Germline CDR1 reads LGHNA; CDR2 reads YSLEER. CDR3 length equals 16 residues. V dropped 1 base and J dropped 0 bases, with 7 bases sitting between them.

The sample holds many counts of this clonotype. The V call is TRBV9, the J call TRBJ1-1, with D possibly TRBD1 on 5 matching bases. The germline V gene has CDR1 SGDLS and CDR2 YYNGEE. The length of the CDR3 is 13 residues. Trimming cost V 0 bases and J 3 bases, with 6 bases left between them. As DNA, the CDR3 is TGTGCCAGCAGCGTAGGAGGGGACACTGAAGCTTTCTTT. It encodes CASSVGGDTEAFF.

In this sample, this clonotype turned up many times. J is TRBJ2-2 and V is TRBV5-1, with 7 bases that match TRBD1. The V and J ends lost 1 base and 6 bases, in that order; junction bases with no gene match: 6. This CDR3 has 15 residues. Germline lookup yields CDR1 SGHRS and CDR2 YFSETQ. CDR3: CASSLSTGASGELFF. CDR3 DNA sequence: TGCGCCAGCAGCTTGAGCACAGGGGCTTCCGGGGAGCTGTTTTTT.